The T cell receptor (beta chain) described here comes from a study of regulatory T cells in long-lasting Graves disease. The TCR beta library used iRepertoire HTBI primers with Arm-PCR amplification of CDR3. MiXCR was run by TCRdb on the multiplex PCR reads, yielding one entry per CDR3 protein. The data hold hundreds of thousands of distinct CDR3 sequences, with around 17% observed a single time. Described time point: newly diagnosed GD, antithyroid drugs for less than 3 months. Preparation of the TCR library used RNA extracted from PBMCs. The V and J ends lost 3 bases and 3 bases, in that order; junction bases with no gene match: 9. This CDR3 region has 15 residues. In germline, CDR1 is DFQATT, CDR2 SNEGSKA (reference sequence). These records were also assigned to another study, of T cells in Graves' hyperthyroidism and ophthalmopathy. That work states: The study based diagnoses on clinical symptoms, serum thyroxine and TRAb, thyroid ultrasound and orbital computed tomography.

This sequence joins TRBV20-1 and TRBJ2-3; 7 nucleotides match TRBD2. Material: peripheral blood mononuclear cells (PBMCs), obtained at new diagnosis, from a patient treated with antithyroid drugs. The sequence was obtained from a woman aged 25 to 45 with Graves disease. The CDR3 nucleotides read TGCAGTGCTAGTAGGGCAGCGGGAAGTACAGATACGCAGTATTTT. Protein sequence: CSASRAAGSTDTQYF.